Listed below are T cell receptor beta chains from one sample, sequenced in a study of CD8 T cells in Susac syndrome. TCRdb used MiXCR to reprocess the immunoSEQ multiplex PCR reads, holding one entry per CDR3 protein. Of approximately 25,000 distinct CDR3 sequences listed, around 93% are singletons. The material sequenced was CD8+ T cells from PBMCs. These receptors all come from a human donor with Susac syndrome. Both conserved end residues are part of each CDR3. Fields, in order: J gene, clone size, D gene, V gene, CDR3 protein, CDR3 DNA. D genes are given only for firm matches. Only some rows state a clone size, as once, few, many or a class for expanded clones.

>TRBJ2-3|NA|NA|TRBV2
CASRPGWGSSGPDTQYF
TGTGCCAGCAGACCCGGCTGGGGCTCTTCAGGCCCAGATACGCAGTATTTT
>TRBJ1-1|few|NA|TRBV3-1
CASSQDGGTEAFF
TGTGCCAGCAGCCAAGATGGGGGGACTGAAGCTTTCTTT
>TRBJ1-1|NA|NA|TRBV11-2
CASSLAFTEAFF
TGTGCCAGCAGCTTGGCATTCACTGAAGCTTTCTTT
>TRBJ2-3|NA|TRBD1|TRBV6-6
CASRIRDRQADTQYF
TGTGCCAGCAGAATCCGGGACAGGCAGGCAGATACGCAGTATTTT
>TRBJ2-1|NA|NA|TRBV6-2/TRBV6-3
CASSSPGEAGGNEQFF
TGTGCCAGCAGTTCTCCAGGGGAGGCAGGGGGGAATGAGCAGTTCTTC
>TRBJ2-2|NA|TRBD1|TRBV20-1
CSAPFSLQGGAGELFF
TGCAGTGCTCCTTTTAGTCTTCAAGGGGGCGCCGGGGAGCTGTTTTTT
>TRBJ2-3|few|NA|TRBV7-9
CASSLDGDTQYF
TGTGCCAGCAGCTTAGATGGAGATACGCAGTATTTT
>TRBJ2-5|NA|NA|TRBV20-1
CSASLKPAAGAQETQYF
TGCAGTGCTAGCTTGAAGCCAGCCGCGGGGGCCCAAGAGACCCAGTACTTC
>TRBJ1-1|NA|NA|TRBV20-1
CSDWGFGNTEAFF
TGCAGTGACTGGGGGTTCGGGAACACTGAAGCTTTCTTT
>TRBJ2-5|NA|NA|TRBV28
CASAPARSQETQYF
TGTGCCAGCGCCCCGGCCAGATCCCAAGAGACCCAGTACTTC
>TRBJ2-7|NA|NA|TRBV5-4
CASSLKGKPYEQYF
TGTGCCAGCAGCTTGAAAGGGAAGCCCTACGAGCAGTACTTC
>TRBJ1-1|NA|NA|TRBV11-1
CASSSPSDPRDFLKAFF
TGTGCCAGCAGCTCTCCCTCCGATCCCAGGGATTTTCTGAAAGCTTTCTTT
>TRBJ1-3|NA|NA|TRBV4-3
CASSQVAGRSSSGNTIYF
TGCGCCAGCAGCCAAGTGGCGGGACGGTCGAGCTCTGGAAACACCATATATTTT
>TRBJ2-7|NA|NA|TRBV11-2
CASSYGGSYEQYF
TGTGCCAGCAGCTACGGGGGTTCCTACGAGCAGTACTTC
>TRBJ1-2|NA|NA|TRBV7-2
CASSPKGFYGYTF
TGTGCCAGCAGCCCGAAGGGGTTCTATGGCTACACCTTC
>TRBJ2-7|NA|NA|TRBV23-1
CASSQYIGKAGGLDEQYF
TGCGCCAGCAGTCAATACATCGGTAAGGCAGGAGGGCTCGACGAGCAGTACTTC
>TRBJ1-5|NA|TRBD1|TRBV28
CASSFGDRDPPQHF
TGTGCCAGCAGTTTCGGGGACAGGGATCCGCCCCAGCATTTT
>TRBJ2-1|NA|TRBD2|TRBV29-1
CSVEDGTSGANEQFF
TGCAGCGTTGAAGATGGGACTAGCGGGGCCAACGAGCAGTTCTTC
>TRBJ1-2|NA|NA|TRBV28
CASSLSPETNYGYTF
TGTGCCAGCAGTTTATCTCCGGAGACGAACTATGGCTACACCTTC
>TRBJ2-2|NA|NA|TRBV4-2
CASSQGGRIRGYGELFF
TGTGCCAGCAGCCAAGGTGGCCGGATACGGGGGTATGGGGAGCTGTTTTTT
>TRBJ1-5|NA|NA|TRBV25-1
CASSAEGYSNQPQHF
TGTGCCAGCAGTGCAGAAGGATATAGCAATCAGCCCCAGCATTTT
>TRBJ2-1|NA|NA|TRBV7-3
CASSSTGTSYNEQFF
TGTGCCAGCAGCTCCACCGGGACTTCCTACAATGAGCAGTTCTTC
>TRBJ2-3|NA|NA|TRBV16
CASSLNSGFSTDTQYF
TGTGCCAGCAGCCTGAATAGCGGTTTTAGCACAGATACGCAGTATTTT
>TRBJ2-2|NA|NA|TRBV6-1
CASRLVRPPKIGELFF
TGTGCCAGCCGACTCGTACGGCCGCCGAAGATCGGGGAGCTGTTTTTT
>TRBJ2-2|NA|NA|TRBV2
CASSTDTGELFF
TGTGCCAGCAGTACTGACACCGGGGAGCTGTTTTTT
>TRBJ1-5|NA|NA|TRBV28
CASSLPDESQPQHF
TGTGCCAGCAGTTTACCGGACGAGAGTCAGCCCCAGCATTTT
>TRBJ2-2|NA|NA|TRBV7-6
CASSLVLNTGELFF
TGTGCCAGCAGCTTAGTCCTGAACACCGGGGAGCTGTTTTTT
>TRBJ2-5|NA|TRBD1|TRBV6-2/TRBV6-3
CASSQTGQNQETQYF
TGTGCCAGCAGTCAAACGGGACAGAACCAAGAGACCCAGTACTTC
>TRBJ2-1|NA|NA|TRBV2
CASSEALLRQNNEQFF
TGTGCCAGCAGTGAAGCGCTACTCCGGCAGAATAATGAGCAGTTCTTC
>TRBJ1-5|NA|NA|TRBV28
CASSLLSGQPQHF
TGTGCCAGCAGTTTATTATCGGGGCAGCCCCAGCATTTT
>TRBJ2-1|NA|TRBD1|TRBV28
CASRTDRARSYDNEQFF
TGTGCCAGCAGGACGGACAGGGCAAGGTCATATGACAATGAGCAGTTCTTC
>TRBJ2-1|NA|NA|TRBV9
CASSLLSGNEQFF
TGTGCCAGCAGTCTACTATCGGGAAATGAGCAGTTCTTC
>TRBJ1-5|NA|TRBD1|TRBV24-1
CATSDKQGARFSQPQHF
TGTGCCACCAGTGATAAACAGGGGGCGAGATTTTCGCAGCCCCAGCATTTT
>TRBJ2-6|NA|NA|TRBV7-2
CASSLAGANVLTF
TGTGCCAGCAGCTTAGCTGGGGCCAACGTCCTGACTTTC
>TRBJ2-1|NA|NA|TRBV27
CASSIESPSSYNEQFF
TGTGCCAGCAGTATCGAGTCCCCGAGCTCCTACAATGAGCAGTTCTTC
>TRBJ2-5|NA|NA|TRBV27
CASSFLGQGETQYF
TGTGCCAGCAGTTTCCTGGGTCAGGGGGAGACCCAGTACTTC
>TRBJ2-1|NA|TRBD1|TRBV6-4
CASSDRGHNEQFF
TGTGCCAGCAGTGACAGGGGGCACAATGAGCAGTTCTTC
>TRBJ1-1|NA|NA|TRBV7-6
CASSLAASTEAFF
TGTGCCAGCAGCTTAGCAGCTAGCACTGAAGCTTTCTTT
>TRBJ2-5|NA|NA|TRBV21-1
CASRVREETQYF
TGTGCCAGCAGGGTAAGGGAAGAGACCCAGTACTTC
>TRBJ1-2|NA|NA|TRBV6-6
CASTPEPDYGYTF
TGTGCCAGCACCCCCGAACCCGACTATGGCTACACCTTC
>TRBJ1-1|once|NA|TRBV14
CASSQSTGLTEAFF
TGTGCCAGCAGCCAGTCGACAGGACTAACTGAAGCTTTCTTT
>TRBJ2-7|NA|NA|TRBV7-3
CASSLGVNGAEQYF
TGTGCCAGCAGCTTAGGAGTGAATGGAGCCGAGCAGTACTTC
>TRBJ2-7|NA|TRBD1|TRBV29-1
CSATGGENYEQYF
TGCAGCGCGACAGGGGGGGAGAACTACGAGCAGTACTTC
>TRBJ2-7|NA|NA|TRBV24-1
CATSAAGSSYEQYF
TGTGCCACCAGTGCAGCGGGCAGCTCCTACGAGCAGTACTTC
>TRBJ2-7|NA|NA|TRBV3-1
CASSQRNEQYF
TGTGCCAGCAGCCAAAGGAACGAGCAGTACTTC
>TRBJ1-2|NA|TRBD1|TRBV10-3
CAISETDRGHYGYTF
TGTGCCATCAGTGAGACGGACAGGGGGCATTATGGCTACACCTTC
>TRBJ1-6|NA|NA|TRBV6-2/TRBV6-3
CASSYRDNSPLHF
TGTGCCAGCAGTTACAGGGATAATTCACCCCTCCACTTT
>TRBJ1-2|NA|NA|TRBV15
CATSRDRMGFKGYTF
TGTGCCACCAGCAGAGATAGAATGGGATTCAAGGGCTACACCTTC
>TRBJ1-2|NA|TRBD1|TRBV27
CASSLSGTAYTF
TGTGCCAGCAGCTTATCGGGGACAGCTTACACCTTC
>TRBJ2-7|NA|TRBD2|TRBV6-2/TRBV6-3
CASSFSRISGASPYEQYF
TGTGCCAGCAGTTTTTCCCGAATAAGCGGGGCTTCTCCCTACGAGCAGTACTTC
>TRBJ2-3|NA|TRBD1|TRBV28
CASSFPGTGATDTQYF
TGTGCCAGCAGTTTCCCCGGGACAGGGGCCACAGATACGCAGTATTTT
>TRBJ1-1|NA|TRBD1|TRBV5-6
CASSVRQGAYTEAFF
TGTGCCAGCAGCGTAAGACAGGGGGCCTACACTGAAGCTTTCTTT
>TRBJ2-7|NA|TRBD1|TRBV5-6
CASSMFGTGAFYEQYF
TGTGCCAGCAGCATGTTCGGGACAGGGGCATTCTACGAGCAGTACTTC
>TRBJ1-5|once|NA|TRBV27
CASSFTRGRGQPQHF
TGTGCCAGCAGTTTCACCCGGGGGCGAGGTCAGCCCCAGCATTTT